The 30 T cell receptor beta chains given below trace back to one sample, sequenced in a study of blood T cell repertoires in COVID-19. Sequencing used immunoSEQ multiplex PCR; TCRdb keeps in-frame clones, though not all of them. Of 40,000 to 50,000 clones in the sample, approximately 90% were seen once. The specimen sequenced was peripheral blood. These receptors were obtained from a man aged 25 to 45 with active or convalescent COVID-19.

The chain employs TRBV2 and TRBJ1-1; 7 nucleotides line up with TRBD1. After removal of 10 bases from V and 8 bases from J, the junction contained 7 bases not matched to a gene. CDR3 length: 11 residues. The V gene's germline CDR1 is SNHLY and CDR2 FYNNEI. The chain's CDR3 is CANRRGEEAFF. In nucleotides, the CDR3 is TGTGCCAACCGCAGGGGGGAAGAAGCTTTCTTT. The entire variable domain, with the rest obtained from reference TRBV2 and TRBJ1-1, is as follows: EPEVTQTPSHQVTQMGQEVILRCVPISNHLYFYWYRQILGQKVEFLVSFYNNEISEKSEIFDDQFSVERPDGSNFTLKIRSTKLEDSAMYFCANRRGEEAFFGQGTRLTVV.

This chain connects TRBV30 to TRBJ2-1; D is perhaps TRBD2 (5 bases). The V end was cut by 2 bases, the J end by 10 bases, with 9 bases between. CDR3 length: 11 amino acids. Germline values: CDR1 GTSNPN, CDR2 SVGIG (reference sequence). CDR3 loop: CAWSKRFEQFF. CDR3 bases: TGTGCCTGGAGTAAGCGGTTCGAGCAGTTCTTC.

The chain recombines TRBV11-2 with TRBJ2-7; 11 nucleotides line up with TRBD2. Germline loops: CDR1 SGHAT, CDR2 FQNNGV. Germline trimming cut 5 bases from V and 2 bases from J; bases unmatched to any gene: 8. The CDR3 extends over 16 amino acids. Written as DNA, the CDR3 is TGTGCCAGCAGCCCGCCGACTAGCGGGACGACCTACGAGCAGTACGTC. Translated: CASSPPTSGTTYEQYV.

This chain connects TRBV4-3 to TRBJ1-2; a weak D match, TRBD1 (5 bases). V shed 3 bases and J shed 6 bases, with 11 bases lying between them. Looked up from germline, CDR1 is LGHNA and CDR2 is YSLEER. The CDR3 is made up of 13 amino acids. CDR3 loop: CASSQGGVHGYTF. The CDR3 coding sequence is TGCGCCAGCAGCCAGGGGGGAGTCCATGGCTACACCTTC.

The chain is built from TRBV10-3 and TRBJ1-2, with D possibly matching TRBD1 (6 bases). Deletions cut 6 bases from V and 8 bases from J, with 16 bases between. The CDR3 has 13 amino acids. Per the germline V gene, CDR1 is ENHRY and CDR2 is SYGVKD. The DNA for the CDR3 is TGTGCCATCAGGGACAGCGGGGTGGAGGGCTACACCTTC. This sequence encodes CAIRDSGVEGYTF.

The chain combines TRBV5-8 with TRBJ2-5, with 7 bases that match TRBD1. This CDR3 has 17 amino acids. Trimming cost V 0 bases and J 4 bases; bases outside gene matches: 12. From germline, CDR1 is SGHTS and CDR2 YDEGEE. CDR3 in amino acids: CASSLVHDRVYGETQYF. The CDR3 nucleotides read TGTGCCAGCAGCTTGGTCCACGACAGGGTTTATGGAGAGACCCAGTACTTC.

This clone was seen a single time. The rearrangement links TRBV7-2 to TRBJ1-2; D gene uncertain. The CDR3 runs to 11 residues. The V end lost 4 bases, the J end lost 7 bases, and 7 bases lay between the germline ends. Germline assignment: CDR1 SGHTA and CDR2 FQGNSA. Here the CDR3 DNA reads TGTGCCAGCAGCTCCAGACTTGGCTACACCTTC. Translation: CASSSRLGYTF.

A single count supports this clone. The rearrangement links TRBV5-8 to TRBJ1-1, with 7 bases identical to TRBD1. J lost 7 bases, V lost 2 bases, and 11 bases had no gene match. Germline values: CDR1 SGHTS, CDR2 YDEGEE. There are 15 residues in the CDR3. The CDR3 bases are TGTGCCAGCAGCTTAGAGACAGGGATGGGCGGTGAAGCTTTCTTT. Encoded protein: CASSLETGMGGEAFF.

The chain recombines TRBV6-2 or TRBV6-3 with TRBJ2-1, with D uncertain. The CDR3 loop spans 15 amino acids. CDR1 and CDR2 from the germline V gene are MNHEY and SVGEGT. V shed 1 base and J shed 0 bases, with 7 bases lying between them. The CDR3 nucleotides read TGTGCCAGCAGTTACTTTCTACGCTCCTACAATGAGCAGTTCTTC. This sequence encodes CASSYFLRSYNEQFF.

The chain uses TRBV5-6 and TRBJ1-2; TRBD1 matches at 9 bases. Per germline, CDR1 SGHDT and CDR2 YYEEEE. V dropped 0 bases and J dropped 4; count of bases not matched to a gene: 13. The CDR3 runs 18 residues. CDR3 sequence reads: CASSLGALPGQGFYGYTF. CDR3 in DNA: TGTGCCAGCAGCTTGGGGGCCCTCCCGGGACAGGGTTTCTATGGCTACACCTTC.

The chain couples TRBV4-1 to TRBJ2-7; 11 bases fit TRBD2. The CDR3 is 17 residues long. V gave up 3 bases and J gave up 6 bases; unmatched junction bases: 13. Germline V gives CDR1 MGHRA, CDR2 YSYEKL. The CDR3 loop reads CASSQDFLSGGVCEQYF. CDR3 DNA sequence: TGCGCCAGCAGCCAGGATTTCCTTAGCGGGGGGGTTTGCGAGCAGTACTTC.

The rearrangement uses TRBV19 and TRBJ2-3; 10 bases map to TRBD1. V lost 0 bases and J lost 4; bases outside the gene matches: 7. Germline V CDR1 and CDR2: LNHDA, SQIVND (reference sequence). The CDR3 consists of 17 residues. The CDR3 here is CASSIDGAGTGADTQYF. The DNA for the CDR3 is TGTGCCAGTAGTATAGATGGGGCCGGGACAGGGGCAGATACGCAGTATTTT.

CDR3 sequence (DNA): TGTGCCAGCAGCCAAGAAGGTATTATAGCGGGGCAACACAATGAGCAGTTCTTC. Translating gives CASSQEGIIAGQHNEQFF. The V gene is TRBV14, the J gene TRBJ2-1, with TRBD2 matching over 8 bases. V was pared by 0 bases and J by 5 bases, with 12 bases of the junction left unmatched. Germline CDR1 SGHDN, CDR2 FVKESK. This CDR3 spans 18 amino acids.

The V call is TRBV7-2, the J call TRBJ1-5, with D possibly matching TRBD1 (6 bases). The germline CDR1 and CDR2 sequences are SGHTA and FQGNSA. V lost 5 bases to trimming and J lost 2 bases, with 16 bases between them. The CDR3 spans 16 residues. The CDR3 reads CASSPAGARGNQPQHF. CDR3 bases: TGTGCCAGCAGCCCGGCGGGGGCGCGAGGCAATCAGCCCCAGCATTTT.

V is TRBV6-5 and J is TRBJ2-5; tentatively, D is TRBD2 (6 bases). This CDR3 is 15 amino acids long. V lost 6 bases and J 2 bases, leaving 16 bases between the germline ends. Per germline, CDR1 MNHEY and CDR2 SVGAGI. The CDR3 DNA reads as TGTGCCAGCAGCCTAAATAGGCTAGCGCAAGAGACCCAGTACTTC. The encoded protein is CASSLNRLAQETQYF.

This clone appeared a few times. The rearrangement joins TRBV6-5 to TRBJ1-5; no clear D. The CDR3 length is 13 residues. Germline CDR1 and CDR2: MNHEY and SVGAGI. The germline V and J ends were trimmed by 4 bases and 4 bases, with 8 bases remaining between them. The CDR3 spells CASSSIANQPQHF. The DNA for the CDR3 is TGTGCCAGCAGTTCGATAGCGAATCAGCCCCAGCATTTT.

This chain connects TRBV6-5 to TRBJ1-2; 10 nucleotides agree with TRBD1. From germline, CDR1 is MNHEY and CDR2 SVGAGI. Trimming cost V 9 bases and J 8 bases; bases outside gene matches: 6. CDR3 length: 12 residues. This chain's CDR3 is CARGDRGLGYTF. The CDR3 DNA is TGTGCCAGGGGAGACAGGGGGCTGGGCTACACCTTC.

The chain uses TRBV5-1 and TRBJ1-2; D is ambiguous. V was trimmed by 0 bases and J by 10 bases, leaving 10 bases between them. This CDR3 is built from 12 residues. Germline loops: CDR1 SGHRS, CDR2 YFSETQ. DNA of the CDR3: TGCGCCAGCAGCTTGGGATCCCTACCCTACACCTTC. It yields the protein CASSLGSLPYTF. The whole variable domain, filled in from reference TRBV5-1 and TRBJ1-2, reads KAGVTQTPRYLIKTRGQQVTLSCSPISGHRSVSWYQQTPGQGLQFLFEYFSETQRNKGNFPGRFSGRQFSNSRSEMNVSTLELGDSALYLCASSLGSLPYTFGSGTRLTVV.

This chain links TRBV3-1 (or the pseudogene TRBV3-2) with TRBJ1-2; no firm D call. The CDR3 extends over 11 amino acids. V lost 2 bases, J lost 13 bases, and 11 bases lay in between. The germline V gene encodes CDR1 LGHDT and CDR2 YNNKEL (reference sequence). The CDR3 is CASSQFNDCTF. The DNA of the CDR3 is TGTGCCAGCAGCCAATTTAATGACTGCACCTTC.

The chain couples TRBV6-1 to TRBJ2-7; TRBD1 aligns across 11 bases. The CDR3 consists of 16 residues. Losses at the gene ends were 1 base for V and 5 bases for J; bases not matched to a gene: 7. Germline-derived CDR1 and CDR2 are MNHNS and SASEGT. The CDR3 DNA is TGTGCCAGCAGTGAAGGAGAGGGACAGGGGGGCCACGAGCAGTACTTC. This sequence encodes CASSEGEGQGGHEQYF.

V is TRBV18 and J is TRBJ2-3; 8 bases fit TRBD1. The CDR3 covers 15 residues. Trimming at V came to 3 bases and at J to 3 bases, leaving 5 bases not matched to a gene. Looked up from germline, CDR1 is KGHSH and CDR2 is LQKENI. CDR3 sequence reads: CASSPDRVRTDTQYF. In nucleotides, the CDR3 is TGTGCCAGCTCACCGGACAGGGTTCGAACAGATACGCAGTATTTT.

V and J are TRBV3-1 (or the pseudogene TRBV3-2) and TRBJ1-5; no clear D gene. The CDR3 extends over 14 amino acids. Germline V gene data show CDR1 as LGHDT and CDR2 as YNNKEL (reference sequence). V shed 0 bases and J shed 7 bases, with 10 bases lying between them. The chain's CDR3 is CASSQEAGGQPQHF. The CDR3 DNA reads as TGTGCCAGCAGCCAAGAGGCGGGCGGACAGCCCCAGCATTTT.

The gene calls are TRBV23-1 and TRBJ1-5; TRBD1 might be the D (5 bases). TRBV23-1 is known as an ORF, though its function is uncertain. The CDR3 totals 14 residues. Deletions cut 5 bases from V and 4 bases from J, with 12 bases between. Written as DNA, the CDR3 is TGCGCCAGCAGTGAAGGGGAAGGTAATCAGCCCCAGCATTTT. Translation: CASSEGEGNQPQHF.

The CDR3 loop is CASSTRTRVPGELFF. For the CDR3, the DNA is TGTGCCAGCAGCACGCGGACTAGAGTTCCGGGGGAGCTGTTTTTT. The V call is TRBV7-9, the J call TRBJ2-2; 7 positions match TRBD2. Germline assignment: CDR1 SEHNR and CDR2 FQNEAQ (reference sequence). This CDR3 comprises 15 residues. Trimming took 5 bases from V and 8 from J; bases not matched to a gene: 11. Combining the CDR3 with reference TRBV7-9 and TRBJ2-2 gives the whole variable domain DTGVSQNPRHKITKRGQNVTFRCDPISEHNRLYWYRQTLGQGPEFLTYFQNEAQLEKSRLLSDRFSAERPKGSFSTLEIQRTEQGDSAMYLCASSTRTRVPGELFFGEGSRLTVL.

This clone was seen more than once but under ten times. The chain has TRBV6-4 and TRBJ2-2, with D possibly TRBD1 on 6 matching bases. V lost 5 bases and J 3 bases, leaving 16 bases between the germline ends. The CDR3 sequence is 16 residues long. Per germline, CDR1 MRHNA and CDR2 SNTAGT. The DNA for the CDR3 is TGTGCCAGCAGTAAAAATCAGGGGTTCGACACCGGGGAGCTGTTTTTT. Its protein product is CASSKNQGFDTGELFF.

The chain links TRBV5-1 to TRBJ2-7; 7 positions match TRBD1. The CDR3 spans 14 residues. Germline V lookup: CDR1 SGHRS, CDR2 YFSETQ. V trimming: 0 bases; J trimming: 4 bases; junction bases outside the gene matches: 4. DNA for the CDR3: TGCGCCAGCAGCTTGGAGACAGGGATGTACGAGCAGTACTTC. Amino acids: CASSLETGMYEQYF.

The DNA for the CDR3 is TGTGCCAGCAGCCACCCAGGGGGCGTAGACACCGGGGAGCTGTTTTTT. This sequence encodes CASSHPGGVDTGELFF. This chain links TRBV3-1 (or the pseudogene TRBV3-2) with TRBJ2-2; 8 bases line up with TRBD1. Germline assignment: CDR1 LGHDT and CDR2 YNNKEL (reference sequence). V trimming: 3 bases; J trimming: 3 bases; junction bases outside the gene matches: 6. The CDR3 length is 16 residues.

The chain couples TRBV3-1 (or the pseudogene TRBV3-2) to TRBJ1-1, with TRBD1 matching over 10 bases. The germline gives CDR1 LGHDT, CDR2 YNNKEL (reference sequence). The CDR3 has 15 residues. Trimming cost V 4 bases and J 2 bases; bases outside gene matches: 4. The CDR3 protein is CASSLWTGGNTEAFF. Here the CDR3 DNA reads TGTGCCAGCAGCCTATGGACAGGGGGAAACACTGAAGCTTTCTTT.

CDR3 in amino acids: CASTPGQIYNSPLHF. Here the CDR3 DNA reads TGTGCCAGCACCCCGGGACAGATTTATAATTCACCCCTCCACTTT. The rearrangement joins TRBV7-9 to TRBJ1-6, with TRBD1 matching 7 bases. Germline trimming cut 7 bases from V and 4 bases from J; bases unmatched to any gene: 7. CDR3 length: 15 residues. Germline V lookup: CDR1 SEHNR, CDR2 FQNEAQ (reference sequence). Combining the CDR3 with reference TRBV7-9 and TRBJ1-6 gives the whole variable domain DTGVSQNPRHKITKRGQNVTFRCDPISEHNRLYWYRQTLGQGPEFLTYFQNEAQLEKSRLLSDRFSAERPKGSFSTLEIQRTEQGDSAMYLCASTPGQIYNSPLHFGNGTRLTVT.

The V gene is TRBV19, the J gene TRBJ1-4; possible D gene TRBD1, 6 bases. CDR1 and CDR2 (germline): LNHDA, SQIVND (reference sequence). V was shortened by 5 bases and J by 0 bases, with 13 bases between the two germline ends. The length of the CDR3 is 16 residues. DNA for the CDR3: TGTGCCAGTAGTCTCCGAAGACAGGCAACTAATGAAAAACTGTTTTTT. Translation gives CASSLRRQATNEKLFF. The variable domain in full, completed from reference TRBV19 and TRBJ1-4, reads DGGITQSPKYLFRKEGQNVTLSCEQNLNHDAMYWYRQDPGQGLRLIYYSQIVNDFQKGDIAEGYSVSREKKESFPLTVTSAQKNPTAFYLCASSLRRQATNEKLFFGSGTQLSVL.